This TCR beta chain was identified during a study of control samples from healthy donors and cancer patients. Sequencing was performed with immunoSEQ multiplex PCR; in TCRdb, only in-frame clones are kept and a portion is missing. This sample has some 64,000 clones, with 75% to 95% found just once. In germline, CDR1 is LGHDT, CDR2 YNNKEL (reference sequence). Trimming pared 2 bases from V and 2 bases from J, leaving 0 bases between. The CDR3 is 11 residues long. Sequenced material: PBMCs. The chain couples TRBV3-1 (or the pseudogene TRBV3-2) to TRBJ1-2, with D unclear. The sequence was collected from a woman between 50 and 59 years old with colorectal cancer. In DNA, the CDR3 is TGTGCCAGCAGCCAAAACTATGGCTACACCTTC. This translates into CASSQNYGYTF.